The text below deals with one TCR beta chain. Its target is not known. The data stem from a study of T cell responses to AZD1222 COVID-19 vaccine. Study context: Analysis merged second doses at about 4 or about 12 weeks. General study results and limits: Spike-specific TCR breadth rose after two AZD1222 doses, and depth rose as well. Baseline serostatus was positive in only six AZD1222 recipients. The peak T cell response came first, and repertoires were sampled only after it.

V was shortened by 4 bases and J by 3 bases, with 10 bases between the two germline ends. There are 14 residues in the CDR3. Germline assignment: CDR1 MNHEY and CDR2 SVGAGI. Clones were read by immunoSEQ multiplex PCR, and TCRdb kept only the in-frame ones, dropping some. The sample has 110,000 to 150,000 clones, approximately 88% seen once. The genes are TRBV6-5 and TRBJ1-3; D is perhaps TRBD1 (6 bases). The sequence derives from an adult in good health. The sequences come from peripheral blood, collected on day 0 of AZD1222 vaccination. The CDR3 sequence: CASSLQGDGNTIYF. As DNA, the CDR3 is TGTGCCAGCAGTTTACAGGGAGATGGAAACACCATATATTTT.